The next 14 T cell receptor beta chains were all read from a single sample in a study of T cells in Graves' hyperthyroidism and ophthalmopathy. TCR beta CDR3 sequences were amplified from RNA transcripts. The TCR CDR3 was amplified in a first-round RT-PCR using the HTBI primer set. A single record per CDR3 protein comes from TCRdb applying MiXCR to the multiplex PCR reads. Here the sample spans roughly 380,000 distinct CDR3 sequences, 14% being singletons. Material for sequencing was blood. These receptors all stem from a woman aged 55-75 years with Graves' hyperthyroidism.

This clonotype appeared many times. The chain carries TRBV2 and TRBJ2-3; 7 bases align to TRBD1. Germline V lookup: CDR1 SNHLY, CDR2 FYNNEI. The CDR3 is 14 amino acids. The V and J ends lost 6 bases and 1 base, in that order; junction bases with no gene match: 4. CDR3 loop: CASRRTGGTDTQYF. CDR3 in DNA: TGTGCCAGCAGGCGAACAGGGGGCACAGATACGCAGTATTTT.

This clonotype came up many times. The V gene is TRBV20-1, the J gene TRBJ2-3, with a possible D match to TRBD2 (6 bases). Germline V gene data show CDR1 as DFQATT and CDR2 as SNEGSKA (reference sequence). V gave up 3 bases and J gave up 2 bases, with 9 bases separating them. The CDR3 totals 13 residues. CDR3 DNA sequence: TGCAGTGCTAGTACGGGAGCCACAGATACGCAGTATTTT. Amino acid sequence: CSASTGATDTQYF.

This clonotype has only a few counts. The chain employs TRBV3-1 and TRBJ2-6; no definite D call. Germline V gives CDR1 LGHDT, CDR2 YNNKEL (reference sequence). The CDR3 contains 15 residues. V lost 4 bases and J 4 bases, leaving 11 bases between the germline ends. The CDR3 DNA sequence: TGTGCCAGCAGCCTCCTATCTGGGGGGGCCAACGTCCTGACTTTC. Protein: CASSLLSGGANVLTF.

J is TRBJ2-7 and V is TRBV12-3 or TRBV12-4; D may correspond to TRBD1 or TRBD2 (5 bases each). This CDR3 is built from 16 residues. Trimming removed 1 base from V and 2 bases from J, with 15 bases in between. This chain's CDR3 is CASSLGDGWDAYEQYF. In DNA, the CDR3 is TGTGCCAGCAGTTTAGGGGACGGGTGGGATGCCTACGAGCAGTACTTC.

This clonotype occurred many times. This chain links TRBV27 with TRBJ2-2; no clear D gene. Germline CDR1 and CDR2: MNHEY and SMNVEV (reference sequence). There are 17 residues in the CDR3. Trimming pared 3 bases from V and 0 bases from J, leaving 14 bases between. CDR3 in DNA: TGTGCCAGCAGTTTCCAACATACCCCCGCGAACACCGGGGAGCTGTTTTTT. Protein product: CASSFQHTPANTGELFF.

This clonotype was found many times. The CDR3 DNA reads TGTGCCAGCAGTTTAGATCATACGACCGTCAGCCTCTATGGCTACACCTTC. Its translation: CASSLDHTTVSLYGYTF. V and J are TRBV28 and TRBJ1-2; D is undetermined. Germline V lookup: CDR1 MDHEN, CDR2 SYDVKM. The CDR3 is made up of 17 amino acids. Trimming stripped 2 bases from V and 4 bases from J, with 20 bases between.

There are many counts of this clonotype. This chain connects TRBV28 to TRBJ2-4, with 9 bases matching TRBD1. V shed 2 bases and J 0 bases; nucleotides not matched to a gene: 2. The CDR3 totals 16 residues. Germline lookup yields CDR1 MDHEN and CDR2 SYDVKM. The CDR3 protein is CASSLPQGAAKNIQYF. The DNA for the CDR3 is TGTGCCAGCAGTTTACCACAGGGGGCAGCCAAAAACATTCAGTACTTC.

V usage is TRBV19 and J usage is TRBJ2-7, with a weak D call TRBD2 (6 bases). There are 14 residues in the CDR3. CDR1 and CDR2 (germline): LNHDA, SQIVND (reference sequence). The V end was cut by 4 bases, the J end by 1 base, with 11 bases between. In DNA, the CDR3 is TGTGCCAGTAGTAGACGGGGGAATTCCTACGAGCAGTACTTC. Translation: CASSRRGNSYEQYF.

This clonotype was counted a few times. This chain joins TRBV3-1 and TRBJ2-5; D is undetermined. V lost 5 bases to trimming and J lost 0 bases, with 13 bases between them. Germline V gene data show CDR1 as LGHDT and CDR2 as YNNKEL (reference sequence). This CDR3 spans 15 amino acids. CDR3 coding DNA: TGTGCCAGCAGCTCCCCCGACGGATACCAAGAGACCCAGTACTTC. This sequence encodes CASSSPDGYQETQYF.

The sample holds many counts of this clonotype. V and J are TRBV12-3 or TRBV12-4 and TRBJ2-3, with D perhaps matching TRBD2 (5 bases). The CDR3 consists of 16 residues. The V end lost 7 bases, the J end lost 1 base, and 18 bases lay between the germline ends. The CDR3 sequence is CASTPGRRTGTDTQYF. For the CDR3, the DNA is TGTGCCAGCACCCCGGGAAGGAGGACTGGCACAGATACGCAGTATTTT.

The CDR3 protein is CAISDGGSYEQYF. The DNA for the CDR3 is TGTGCCATCAGTGACGGAGGGAGCTACGAGCAGTACTTC. The genes are TRBV10-3 and TRBJ2-7; D perhaps matches TRBD2 (6 bases). The CDR3 runs 13 residues. The germline V gene has CDR1 ENHRY and CDR2 SYGVKD. Trimming took off 3 bases at V and 3 bases at J, with 9 bases between the two ends.

This clonotype was seen a few times. The chain links TRBV7-9 to TRBJ2-5; 7 bases line up with TRBD2. Germline V gene lookup returns CDR1 SEHNR and CDR2 FQNEAQ (reference sequence). The J segment lost 5 bases and the V segment lost 1 base, leaving 7 bases of the junction unmatched. CDR3 size: 15 residues. CDR3 amino acids: CASSLDGGSLETQYF. CDR3 sequence (DNA): TGTGCCAGCAGCTTAGATGGCGGGAGTCTCGAGACCCAGTACTTC.

This chain joins TRBV19 and TRBJ1-4; D remains ambiguous. The ends were cut back, 3 bases at V and 6 bases at J, with 11 bases in the middle. Looked up from germline, CDR1 is LNHDA and CDR2 is SQIVND (reference sequence). CDR3 length: 14 residues. The CDR3 DNA reads as TGTGCCAGTAGTATTTGGGCAGGCGATGAAAAACTGTTTTTT. Translation: CASSIWAGDEKLFF.

The sample holds many counts of this clonotype. J is TRBJ2-5 and V is TRBV6-2 or TRBV6-3, with TRBD2 as a possible D gene (6 bases). CDR1 is MNHEY and CDR2 is SVGEGT in the germline V gene. The V end was cut by 6 bases, the J end by 6 bases, with 17 bases between. The CDR3 covers 14 residues. CDR3 protein: CASRRGNLLQTQYF. CDR3 bases: TGTGCCAGCAGGCGGGGTAATCTTCTTCAGACCCAGTACTTC.